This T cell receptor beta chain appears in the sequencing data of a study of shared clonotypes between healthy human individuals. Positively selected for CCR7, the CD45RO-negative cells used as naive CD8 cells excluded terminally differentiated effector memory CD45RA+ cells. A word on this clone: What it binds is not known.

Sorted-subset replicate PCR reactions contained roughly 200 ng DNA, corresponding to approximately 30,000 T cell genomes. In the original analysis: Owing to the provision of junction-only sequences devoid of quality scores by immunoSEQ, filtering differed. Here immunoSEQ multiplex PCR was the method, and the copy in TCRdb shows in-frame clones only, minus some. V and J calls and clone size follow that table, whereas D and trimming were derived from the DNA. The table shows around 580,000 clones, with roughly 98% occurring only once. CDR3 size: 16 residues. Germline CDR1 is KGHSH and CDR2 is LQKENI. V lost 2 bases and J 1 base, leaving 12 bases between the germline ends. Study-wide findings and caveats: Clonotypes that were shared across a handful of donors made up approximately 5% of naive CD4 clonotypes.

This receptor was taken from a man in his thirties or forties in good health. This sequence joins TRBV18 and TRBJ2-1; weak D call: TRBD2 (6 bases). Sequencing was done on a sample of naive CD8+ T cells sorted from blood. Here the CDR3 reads CASSPWSGFSYNEQFF. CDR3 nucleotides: TGTGCCAGCTCACCATGGAGCGGGTTTTCCTACAATGAGCAGTTCTTC.